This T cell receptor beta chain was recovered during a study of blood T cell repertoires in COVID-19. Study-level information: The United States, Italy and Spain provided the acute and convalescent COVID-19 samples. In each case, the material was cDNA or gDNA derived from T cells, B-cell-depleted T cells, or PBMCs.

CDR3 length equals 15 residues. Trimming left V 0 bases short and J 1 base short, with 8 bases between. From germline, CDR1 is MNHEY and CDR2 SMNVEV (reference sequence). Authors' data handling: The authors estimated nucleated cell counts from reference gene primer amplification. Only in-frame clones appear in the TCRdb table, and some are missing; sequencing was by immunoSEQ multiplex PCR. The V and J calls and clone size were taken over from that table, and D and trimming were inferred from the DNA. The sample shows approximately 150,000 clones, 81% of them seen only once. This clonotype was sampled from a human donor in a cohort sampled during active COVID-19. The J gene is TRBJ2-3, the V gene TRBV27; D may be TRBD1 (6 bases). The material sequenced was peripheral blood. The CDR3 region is CASSLSRQGTDTQYF. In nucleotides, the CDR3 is TGTGCCAGCAGTTTATCCCGACAGGGCACAGATACGCAGTATTTT.